The entry below describes one T cell receptor beta chain. Its specificity is unknown. The germline gene is not matched at one end of the junction; a read error may be the cause. This CDR3 has 14 residues. The germline V gene encodes CDR1 SGHTS and CDR2 YDEGEE. The sample belongs to a study of graft-versus-host responses after intestinal transplantation. Study conclusions and caveats: Early post-transplant falls in HvG clones accompanied the peak levels of circulating GvH clones. The marrow of recipients harbored GvH clones, and ileum or blood showed some of them first.

The table came from immunoSEQ multiplex PCR; TCRdb's copy has only in-frame clones and leaves some out. The table lists around 110,000 clones, 87% of them singletons. This rearrangement joins TRBV5-8 to TRBJ1-2; no clear D gene. The TCR comes from a human donor who was the organ donor for an intestinal transplant. The sample was unstimulated CD4+ T cells sorted from spleen or lymph node cells, taken before transplant. DNA for the CDR3: TGTGTCAGCAGCACCGGGCCAACTAACTATGGCTACACCTTC. It yields the protein CVSSTGPTNYGYTF.